This TCR beta chain was sequenced in a study of shared clonotypes between healthy human individuals. The repertoire was sequenced with immunoSEQ multiplex PCR; TCRdb's copy has only in-frame clones and lacks some. The table shows fewer than 850,000 clones, with 90% to 98% occurring only once. Selected positively for CCR7 and CD45RO-negative, naive CD8 cells excluded terminally differentiated effector memory CD45RA+ cells. The germline V gene encodes CDR1 SGHRS and CDR2 YFSETQ. V was pared by 10 bases and J by 2 bases, with 16 bases between. The CDR3 runs to 13 residues. The V and J genes are TRBV5-1 and TRBJ2-7, with D perhaps matching TRBD2 (6 bases). The origin of this receptor is a man in his thirties or forties in good health. Material for sequencing was naive CD8+ T cells sorted from blood. CDR3: CASREPGAYEQYF. The CDR3 DNA follows: TGCGCCTCCAGGGAACCGGGGGCCTACGAGCAGTACTTC.